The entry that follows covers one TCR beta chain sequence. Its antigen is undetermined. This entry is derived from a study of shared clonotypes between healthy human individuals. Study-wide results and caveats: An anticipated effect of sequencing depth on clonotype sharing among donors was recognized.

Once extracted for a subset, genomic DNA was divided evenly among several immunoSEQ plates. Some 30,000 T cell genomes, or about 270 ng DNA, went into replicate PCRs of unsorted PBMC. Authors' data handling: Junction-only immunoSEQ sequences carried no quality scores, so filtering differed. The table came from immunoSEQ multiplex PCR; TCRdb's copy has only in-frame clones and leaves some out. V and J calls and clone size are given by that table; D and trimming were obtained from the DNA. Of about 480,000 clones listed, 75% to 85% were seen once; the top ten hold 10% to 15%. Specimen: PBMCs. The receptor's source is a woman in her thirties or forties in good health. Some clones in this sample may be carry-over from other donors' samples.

The CDR3 region is CASSPDYLAREQYF. The DNA of the CDR3 is TGTGCCAGCAGCCCGGACTACCTGGCTCGGGAGCAGTACTTC. The chain joins TRBV6-5 to TRBJ2-5, with D tentatively TRBD2 (6 bases). With 6 bases removed from V and 11 bases from J, the gap between germline ends came to 22 bases. CDR1 MNHEY and CDR2 SVGAGI come from the germline V gene. The CDR3 has 14 residues.